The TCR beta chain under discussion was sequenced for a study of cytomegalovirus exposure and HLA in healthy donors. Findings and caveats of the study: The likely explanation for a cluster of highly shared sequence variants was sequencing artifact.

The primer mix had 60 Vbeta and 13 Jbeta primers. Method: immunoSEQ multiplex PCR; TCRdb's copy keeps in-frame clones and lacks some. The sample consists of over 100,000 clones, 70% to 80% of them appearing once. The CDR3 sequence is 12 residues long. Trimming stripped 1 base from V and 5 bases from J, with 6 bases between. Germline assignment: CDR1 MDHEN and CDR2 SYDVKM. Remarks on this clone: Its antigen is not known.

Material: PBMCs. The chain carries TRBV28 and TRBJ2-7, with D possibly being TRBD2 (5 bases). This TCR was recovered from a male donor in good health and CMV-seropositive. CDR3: CASSLYGDEQYF. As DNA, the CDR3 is TGTGCCAGCAGTTTATACGGGGACGAGCAGTACTTC.